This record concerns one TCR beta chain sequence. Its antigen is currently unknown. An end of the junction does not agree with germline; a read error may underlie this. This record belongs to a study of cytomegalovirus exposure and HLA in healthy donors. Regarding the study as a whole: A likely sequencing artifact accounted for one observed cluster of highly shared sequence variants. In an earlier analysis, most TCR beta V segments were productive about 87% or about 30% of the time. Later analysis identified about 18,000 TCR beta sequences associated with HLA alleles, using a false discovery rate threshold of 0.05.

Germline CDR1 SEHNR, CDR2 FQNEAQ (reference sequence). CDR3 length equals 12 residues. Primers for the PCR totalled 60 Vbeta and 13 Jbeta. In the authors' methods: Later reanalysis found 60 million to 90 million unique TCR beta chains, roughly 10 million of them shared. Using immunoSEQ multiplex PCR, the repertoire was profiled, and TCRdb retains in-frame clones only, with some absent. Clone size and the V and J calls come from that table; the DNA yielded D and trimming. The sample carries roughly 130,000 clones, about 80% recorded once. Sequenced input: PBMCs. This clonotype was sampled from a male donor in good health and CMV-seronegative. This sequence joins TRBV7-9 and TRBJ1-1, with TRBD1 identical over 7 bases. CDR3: CSSSLGTAEAFF. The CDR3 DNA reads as TGTTCCAGCAGCTTAGGGACAGCTGAAGCTTTCTTT.